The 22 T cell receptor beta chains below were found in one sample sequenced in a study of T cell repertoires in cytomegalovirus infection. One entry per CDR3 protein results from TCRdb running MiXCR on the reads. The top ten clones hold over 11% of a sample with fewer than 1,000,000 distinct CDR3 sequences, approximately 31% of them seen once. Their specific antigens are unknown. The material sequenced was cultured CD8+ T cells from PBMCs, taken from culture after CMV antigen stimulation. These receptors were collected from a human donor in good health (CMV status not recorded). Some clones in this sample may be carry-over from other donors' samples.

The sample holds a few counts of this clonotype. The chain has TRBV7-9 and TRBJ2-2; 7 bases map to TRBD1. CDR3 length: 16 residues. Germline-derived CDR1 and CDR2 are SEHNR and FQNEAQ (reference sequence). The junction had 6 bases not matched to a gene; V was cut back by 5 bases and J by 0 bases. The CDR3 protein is CASSPGTASNTGELFF. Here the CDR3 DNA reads TGTGCCAGCAGCCCCGGGACAGCCTCGAACACCGGGGAGCTGTTTTTT.

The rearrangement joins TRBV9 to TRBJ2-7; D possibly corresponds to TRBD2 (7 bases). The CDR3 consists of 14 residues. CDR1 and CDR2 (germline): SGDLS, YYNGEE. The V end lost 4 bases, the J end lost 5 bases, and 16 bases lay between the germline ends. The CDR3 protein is CASSYRGGVNEQYF. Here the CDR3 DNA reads TGTGCCAGCAGCTACCGAGGGGGGGTTAACGAGCAGTACTTC.

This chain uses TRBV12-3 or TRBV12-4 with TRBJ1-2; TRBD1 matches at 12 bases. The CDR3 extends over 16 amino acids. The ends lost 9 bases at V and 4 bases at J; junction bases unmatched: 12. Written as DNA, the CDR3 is TGTGCCAGTTTGAGGGGACAGGGGGCCCCCCCCTATGGCTACACCTTC. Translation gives CASLRGQGAPPYGYTF.

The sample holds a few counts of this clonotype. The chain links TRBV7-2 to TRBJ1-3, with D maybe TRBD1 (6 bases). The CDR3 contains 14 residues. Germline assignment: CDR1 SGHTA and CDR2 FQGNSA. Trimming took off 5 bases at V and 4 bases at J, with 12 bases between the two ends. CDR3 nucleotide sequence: TGTGCCAGCAGCATCCCCGGGGGCGGAAACACCATATATTTT. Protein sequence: CASSIPGGGNTIYF.

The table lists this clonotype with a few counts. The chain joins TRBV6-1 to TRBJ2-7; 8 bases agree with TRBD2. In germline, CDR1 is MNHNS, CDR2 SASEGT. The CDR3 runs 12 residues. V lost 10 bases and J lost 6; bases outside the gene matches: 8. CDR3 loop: CATRGGGLEQYV. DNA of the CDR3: TGTGCCACCCGGGGCGGGGGGCTCGAGCAGTACGTC.

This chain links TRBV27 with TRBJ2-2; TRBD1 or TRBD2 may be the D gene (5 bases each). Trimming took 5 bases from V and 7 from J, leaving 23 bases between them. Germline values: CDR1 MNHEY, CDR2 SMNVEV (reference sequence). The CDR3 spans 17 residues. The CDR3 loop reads CASSQFAGTRYDGELFF. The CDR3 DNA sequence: TGTGCCAGCAGTCAATTCGCCGGGACCCGATACGACGGGGAGCTGTTTTTT.

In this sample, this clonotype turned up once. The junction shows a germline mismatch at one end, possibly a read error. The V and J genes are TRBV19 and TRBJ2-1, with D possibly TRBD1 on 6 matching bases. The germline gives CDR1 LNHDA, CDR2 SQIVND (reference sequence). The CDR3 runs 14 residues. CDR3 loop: CVSSTTGYSNEQFF. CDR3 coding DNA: TGTGTCAGTAGTACGACAGGTTATAGCAATGAGCAGTTCTTC.

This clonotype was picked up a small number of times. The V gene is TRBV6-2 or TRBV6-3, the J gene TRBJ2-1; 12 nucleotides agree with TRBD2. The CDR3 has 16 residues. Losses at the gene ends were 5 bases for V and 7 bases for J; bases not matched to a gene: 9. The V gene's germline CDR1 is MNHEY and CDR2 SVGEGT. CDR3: CASSRLLAGGNNEQFF. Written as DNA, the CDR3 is TGTGCCAGCAGTCGCCTTCTAGCGGGGGGGAATAATGAGCAGTTCTTC.

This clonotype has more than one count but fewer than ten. The CDR3 protein is CASSMGYYEQYF. CDR3 coding DNA: TGTGCCAGTAGTATGGGGTACTACGAGCAGTACTTC. The chain has TRBV19 and TRBJ2-7; D is unresolved. This CDR3 comprises 12 residues. V was cut by 3 bases and J by 3 bases, with 6 bases left in between. Germline CDR1 is LNHDA and CDR2 is SQIVND (reference sequence). The whole variable domain, filled in from reference TRBV19 and TRBJ2-7, reads DGGITQSPKYLFRKEGQNVTLSCEQNLNHDAMYWYRQDPGQGLRLIYYSQIVNDFQKGDIAEGYSVSREKKESFPLTVTSAQKNPTAFYLCASSMGYYEQYFGPGTRLTVT.

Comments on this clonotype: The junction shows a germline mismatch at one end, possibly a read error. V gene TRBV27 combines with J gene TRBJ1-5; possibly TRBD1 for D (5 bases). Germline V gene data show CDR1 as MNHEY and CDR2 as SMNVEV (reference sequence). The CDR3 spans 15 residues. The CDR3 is CANSRGADSNQPQHF. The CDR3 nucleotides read TGTGCCAACAGTAGAGGGGCCGATAGCAATCAGCCCCAGCATTTT.

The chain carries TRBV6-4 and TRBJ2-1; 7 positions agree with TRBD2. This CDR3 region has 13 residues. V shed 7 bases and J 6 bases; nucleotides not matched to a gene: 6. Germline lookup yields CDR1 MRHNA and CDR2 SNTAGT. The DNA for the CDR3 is TGTGCCAGCACTGCGGAGCGGGGCAATGAGCAGTTCTTC. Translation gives CASTAERGNEQFF.

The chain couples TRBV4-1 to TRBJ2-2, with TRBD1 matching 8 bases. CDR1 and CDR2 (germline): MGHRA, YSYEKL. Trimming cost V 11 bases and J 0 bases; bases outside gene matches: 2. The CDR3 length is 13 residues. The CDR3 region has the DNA TGCGCCGGACAGGGTTCGAACACCGGGGAGCTGTTTTTT. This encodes CAGQGSNTGELFF.

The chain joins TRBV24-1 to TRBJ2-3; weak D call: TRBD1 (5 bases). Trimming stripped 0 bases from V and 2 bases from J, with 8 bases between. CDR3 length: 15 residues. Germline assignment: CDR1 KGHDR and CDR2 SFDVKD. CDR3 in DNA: TGTGCCACCAGTGATTTGAAGGACAACACAGATACGCAGTATTTT. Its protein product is CATSDLKDNTDTQYF.

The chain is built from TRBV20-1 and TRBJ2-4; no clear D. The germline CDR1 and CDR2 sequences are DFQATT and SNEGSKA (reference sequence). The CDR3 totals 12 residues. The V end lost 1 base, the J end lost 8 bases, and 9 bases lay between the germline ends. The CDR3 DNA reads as TGCAGTGCTAGAGTTAGGCCGGACATTCAGTACTTC. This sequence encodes CSARVRPDIQYF.

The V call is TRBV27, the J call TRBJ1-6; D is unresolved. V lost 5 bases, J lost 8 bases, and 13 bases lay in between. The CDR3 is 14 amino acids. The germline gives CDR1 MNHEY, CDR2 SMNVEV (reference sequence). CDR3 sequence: CASSPAVVDSPLHF. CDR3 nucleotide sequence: TGTGCCAGCAGTCCTGCCGTGGTCGATTCACCCCTCCACTTT.

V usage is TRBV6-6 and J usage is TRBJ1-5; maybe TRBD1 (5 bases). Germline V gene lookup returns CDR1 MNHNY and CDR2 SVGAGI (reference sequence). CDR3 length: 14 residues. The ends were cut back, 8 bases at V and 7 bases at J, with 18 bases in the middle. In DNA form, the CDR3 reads TGTGCCAGCCTACCGGGACCGGGGGGGCAGCCCCAGCATTTT. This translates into CASLPGPGGQPQHF.

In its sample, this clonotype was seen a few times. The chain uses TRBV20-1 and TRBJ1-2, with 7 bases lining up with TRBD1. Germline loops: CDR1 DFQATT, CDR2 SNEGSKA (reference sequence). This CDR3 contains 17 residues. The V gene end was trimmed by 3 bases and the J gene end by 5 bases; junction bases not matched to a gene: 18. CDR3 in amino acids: CSARALPDQRQGYGYTF. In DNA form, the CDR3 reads TGCAGTGCTAGGGCCTTGCCGGACCAGAGACAGGGTTATGGCTACACCTTC.

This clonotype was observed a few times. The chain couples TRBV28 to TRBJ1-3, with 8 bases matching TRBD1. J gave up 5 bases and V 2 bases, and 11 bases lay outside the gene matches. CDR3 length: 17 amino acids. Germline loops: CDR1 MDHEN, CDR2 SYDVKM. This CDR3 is CASSLPPSGQGRNTIYF. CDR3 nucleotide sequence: TGTGCCAGCAGTTTACCCCCCTCTGGACAGGGCAGAAACACCATATATTTT.

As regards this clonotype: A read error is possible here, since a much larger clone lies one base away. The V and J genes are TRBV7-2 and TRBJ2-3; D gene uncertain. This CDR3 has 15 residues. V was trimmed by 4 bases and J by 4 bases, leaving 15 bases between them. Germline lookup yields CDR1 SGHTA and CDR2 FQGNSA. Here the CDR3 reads CASSSINLIADTQYF. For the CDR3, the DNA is TGTGCCAGCAGCTCTATAAACCTGATCGCAGATACGCAGTATTTT.

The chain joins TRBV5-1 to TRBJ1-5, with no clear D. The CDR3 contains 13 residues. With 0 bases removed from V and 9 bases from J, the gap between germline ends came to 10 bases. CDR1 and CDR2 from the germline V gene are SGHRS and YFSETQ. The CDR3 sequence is CASSLDSMWPQHF. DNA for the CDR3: TGCGCCAGCAGCTTGGACAGTATGTGGCCCCAGCATTTT.

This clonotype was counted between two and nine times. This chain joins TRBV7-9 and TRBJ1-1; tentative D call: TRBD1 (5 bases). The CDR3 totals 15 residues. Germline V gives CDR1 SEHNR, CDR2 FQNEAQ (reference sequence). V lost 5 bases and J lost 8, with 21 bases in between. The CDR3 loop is CASSPLGGAGYEAFF. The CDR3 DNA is TGTGCCAGCAGCCCCCTTGGTGGGGCCGGATACGAAGCTTTCTTT.

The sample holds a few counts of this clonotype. The CDR3 loop is CASGRSFGTGYYEQYF. Here the CDR3 DNA reads TGTGCCAGCGGTAGGAGTTTCGGGACCGGATACTACGAGCAGTACTTC. The J gene is TRBJ2-7, the V gene TRBV7-9, with D possibly being TRBD1 or TRBD2 (5 bases each). Trimming pared 8 bases from V and 3 bases from J, leaving 23 bases between. CDR3 length equals 16 residues. CDR1 is SEHNR, CDR2 FQNEAQ, per germline (reference sequence). Drawing the rest from reference TRBV7-9 and TRBJ2-7, the complete variable domain is DTGVSQNPRHKITKRGQNVTFRCDPISEHNRLYWYRQTLGQGPEFLTYFQNEAQLEKSRLLSDRFSAERPKGSFSTLEIQRTEQGDSAMYLCASGRSFGTGYYEQYFGPGTRLTVT.